This T cell receptor beta chain was documented in a study of CD8+ T cells in alopecia areata. Study details: Administration of oral tofacitinib to treated patients was at 5 to 10 mg twice daily.

Extracted RNA was reverse transcribed, and the resulting cDNA served as sequencing template. Data came from immunoSEQ multiplex PCR; TCRdb stores just in-frame clones and leaves some out. In the table there are approximately 180,000 clones, less than 65% of which are singletons. Germline-derived CDR1 and CDR2 are SQVTM and ANQGSEA. V was shortened by 2 bases and J by 1 base, with 14 bases between the two germline ends. The CDR3 extends over 15 amino acids. Specified treatment: oral pan-JAK inhibitor, 5-10 mg twice daily. This clone was observed a handful of times. Its antigen is not known. Whole-study findings and limits: Across lesional scalp, and particularly alopecia totalis/universalis, clonality surpassed that of normal scalp.

J is TRBJ1-1 and V is TRBV29-1; no definite D call. The sequence came from a human donor with alopecia areata. The sequenced sample was CD4+ T cells sorted from blood, obtained at week 24, from a patient treated with tofacitinib. For the CDR3, the DNA is TGCAGCGTTGAAAGCTTGAGGTCGGGGAACACTGAAGCTTTCTTT. Its translation is CSVESLRSGNTEAFF.